The present T cell receptor (beta chain) was sequenced within a study of T cells in Graves' hyperthyroidism and ophthalmopathy. The V gene's germline CDR1 is SGHRS and CDR2 YFSETQ. CDR3 size: 13 residues. With V trimmed by 4 bases and J by 8 bases, 8 bases remained unmatched. Amplification of TCR beta CDR3 regions used RNA as the template. HTBI primers were employed in a first-round RT-PCR of the TCR CDR3. TCRdb reprocessed the multiplex PCR reads with MiXCR, giving one entry per CDR3 protein. The sample has 450,000 to 700,000 distinct CDR3 sequences; about 43% are singletons. In its sample, this clonotype was seen many times.

The sequenced material came from peripheral blood or thyroid tissue (not recorded which). The rearrangement links TRBV5-1 to TRBJ1-1, with 7 bases matching TRBD1. This receptor was identified in an adult woman with Graves' disease, either hyperthyroidism or ophthalmopathy (not recorded which). This CDR3 is CASSVQGTEEAFF. The DNA for the CDR3 is TGCGCCAGCAGCGTACAAGGGACAGAGGAAGCTTTCTTT.